These 26 T cell receptor beta chains came from one sample sequenced in a study of blood T cell repertoires in COVID-19. TCRdb's table, derived via immunoSEQ multiplex PCR, lists solely in-frame clones and lacks some. This table has roughly 230,000 clones, 65% to 90% appearing once. What was sequenced was peripheral blood. These receptor sequences come from a woman between 45 and 65 years old with acute or convalescent COVID-19.

The chain employs TRBV19 and TRBJ1-5; D is perhaps TRBD1 (5 bases). CDR1 LNHDA and CDR2 SQIVND come from the germline V gene (reference sequence). The germline V and J ends were trimmed by 1 base and 0 bases, with 16 bases remaining between them. There are 18 residues in the CDR3. CDR3 nucleotides: TGTGCCAGTAGTATAGTGGGTTCGGGGGGGTATAGCAATCAGCCCCAGCATTTT. Translating it yields CASSIVGSGGYSNQPQHF.

A single count supports this clone. This chain uses TRBV5-1 with TRBJ2-7; TRBD2 matches 9 bases. The germline CDR1 and CDR2 sequences are SGHRS and YFSETQ. The CDR3 totals 13 residues. With 5 bases clipped from V and 6 bases from J, the junction kept 6 bases outside the gene matches. CDR3 nucleotide sequence: TGCGCCAGCAGGGGGCTAGCGGGGAGCGAGCAGTACTTC. Its translation: CASRGLAGSEQYF.

The chain carries TRBV5-4 and TRBJ2-7, with 8 bases matching TRBD2. After removal of 4 bases from V and 7 bases from J, the junction contained 13 bases not matched to a gene. There are 15 residues in the CDR3. Germline V CDR1 and CDR2: SGHNT, YYREEE (reference sequence). The DNA for the CDR3 is TGTGCCAGCAGCGTGGGCGGGCGGGAGGCCTTTGAGCAGTACTTC. This sequence encodes CASSVGGREAFEQYF.

The CDR3 DNA is TGCGCCAGCAGCGAATCAGGGGTCGGCGGGGAGCTGTTTTTT. The encoded protein is CASSESGVGGELFF. The chain recombines TRBV4-3 with TRBJ2-2; tentatively, D is TRBD1 (6 bases). Trimming left V 5 bases short and J 7 bases short, with 14 bases between. CDR1 and CDR2 (germline): LGHNA, YSLEER. The length of the CDR3 is 14 residues.

This clone showed up just a few times. This sequence joins TRBV27 and TRBJ2-7; 7 bases align to TRBD2. Germline V gene sequence: CDR1 MNHEY, CDR2 SMNVEV (reference sequence). Trimming removed 4 bases from V and 0 bases from J; junction bases left unmatched: 3. The CDR3 totals 14 residues. As DNA, the CDR3 is TGTGCCAGCAGTTCTAGCGGCGTCTCCTACGAGCAGTACTTC. This encodes CASSSSGVSYEQYF.

This rearrangement joins TRBV10-3 to TRBJ1-5; 10 bases align to TRBD1. CDR3 length: 14 residues. Germline CDR1 reads ENHRY; CDR2 reads SYGVKD. J gave up 5 bases and V 6 bases, and 4 bases lay outside the gene matches. This CDR3 reads CAISRDRGDQPQHF. Here the CDR3 DNA reads TGTGCCATCAGCCGGGACAGGGGCGATCAGCCCCAGCATTTT.

J is TRBJ2-5 and V is TRBV6-5, with a weak D call TRBD2 (6 bases). From germline, CDR1 is MNHEY and CDR2 SVGAGI. CDR3 length: 12 residues. V was trimmed by 6 bases and J by 4 bases, leaving 9 bases between them. As DNA, the CDR3 is TGTGCCAGCAGGAGGGGAGGAGAGACCCAGTACTTC. Translation gives CASRRGGETQYF.

In DNA form, the CDR3 reads TGCGCCAGCAGAGAGGCACTGCGAGCGGGAGGGCCATCAGATACGCAGTATTTT. Encoded protein: CASREALRAGGPSDTQYF. The rearrangement links TRBV10-2 to TRBJ2-3; 10 bases fit TRBD2. The J segment lost 4 bases and the V segment lost 6 bases, leaving 16 bases of the junction unmatched. CDR1 WSHSY and CDR2 SAAADI come from the germline V gene. The CDR3 totals 18 residues.

V and J are TRBV24-1 and TRBJ1-2; D not resolved. The V and J ends lost 4 bases and 3 bases respectively, with 8 bases between them. CDR1 is KGHDR and CDR2 is SFDVKD in the germline V gene. This CDR3 comprises 13 residues. The CDR3: CATSDPGYYGYTF. The CDR3 coding sequence is TGTGCCACCAGTGACCCCGGGTACTATGGCTACACCTTC.

The rearrangement joins TRBV5-8 to TRBJ1-5; TRBD1 agrees at 7 bases. The CDR3 is 14 amino acids. J was trimmed by 3 bases and V by 3 bases; bases with no gene match: 3. The germline gives CDR1 SGHTS, CDR2 YDEGEE. The CDR3 bases are TGTGCCAGCAGCTGGGACAGCAACAATCAGCCCCAGCATTTT. Its translation: CASSWDSNNQPQHF.

The chain combines TRBV10-3 with TRBJ2-5; 7 bases line up with TRBD1. Germline assignment: CDR1 ENHRY and CDR2 SYGVKD. V dropped 6 bases and J dropped 4; count of bases not matched to a gene: 8. The CDR3 consists of 14 residues. The CDR3 reads CAISPGQTIETQYF. CDR3 sequence (DNA): TGTGCCATCAGCCCGGGACAGACGATAGAGACCCAGTACTTC.

The rearrangement uses TRBV28 and TRBJ1-2, with D maybe TRBD1 (5 bases). Trimming pared 6 bases from V and 9 bases from J, leaving 17 bases between. Germline V gene sequence: CDR1 MDHEN, CDR2 SYDVKM. The CDR3 spans 13 residues. The CDR3: CASSRAGGSSYTF. In DNA, the CDR3 is TGTGCCAGCAGCCGAGCGGGGGGTAGTAGCTACACCTTC.

The rearrangement links TRBV29-1 to TRBJ1-2; D may be TRBD1 (6 bases). The germline gives CDR1 SQVTM, CDR2 ANQGSEA. CDR3 length equals 14 residues. V lost 0 bases to trimming and J lost 6 bases, with 14 bases between them. CDR3 loop: CSVEDRWGLDGYTF. In nucleotides, the CDR3 is TGCAGCGTTGAAGATCGATGGGGGCTTGATGGCTACACCTTC.

The chain links TRBV10-3 to TRBJ2-3; possibly TRBD1 for D (6 bases). CDR3 length: 13 residues. Germline lookup yields CDR1 ENHRY and CDR2 SYGVKD. V was clipped by 7 bases and J by 6 bases, with 14 bases between them. DNA for the CDR3: TGTGCCATCAATGAAGGGGGAGAGGATACGCAGTATTTT. Amino acid sequence: CAINEGGEDTQYF.

The rearrangement joins TRBV5-5 to TRBJ2-1, with unresolved D. This CDR3 is built from 13 residues. Germline-derived CDR1 and CDR2 are SGHKS and YYEKEE (reference sequence). V was shortened by 4 bases and J by 7 bases, with 12 bases between the two germline ends. In DNA, the CDR3 is TGTGCCAGCAGCCCAACGACTGAGAATGAGCAGTTCTTC. As protein: CASSPTTENEQFF.

J is TRBJ2-1 and V is TRBV7-9; 11 positions match TRBD2. Germline CDR1 and CDR2: SEHNR and FQNEAQ (reference sequence). Trimming took 3 bases from V and 7 from J; bases not matched to a gene: 11. The CDR3 totals 17 residues. The CDR3 loop is CASSFGVAGGPGNEQFF. CDR3 in DNA: TGTGCCAGCAGCTTCGGGGTAGCGGGGGGGCCTGGAAATGAGCAGTTCTTC.

V gene TRBV30 combines with J gene TRBJ2-1; the D gene is possibly TRBD2 (7 bases). Germline V CDR1 and CDR2: GTSNPN, SVGIG (reference sequence). This CDR3 is built from 13 residues. V was shortened by 8 bases and J by 6 bases, with 17 bases between the two germline ends. CDR3 in DNA: TGTGCCGGGGGGGCCGGACTGGTCAATGAGCAGTTCTTC. This gives the protein CAGGAGLVNEQFF.

This clone was counted a few times. This chain connects TRBV19 to TRBJ1-5; 8 bases map to TRBD1. The CDR3 loop spans 15 amino acids. Per the germline V gene, CDR1 is LNHDA and CDR2 is SQIVND (reference sequence). J gave up 3 bases and V 6 bases, and 7 bases lay outside the gene matches. CDR3 residues: CASRTGTGINQPQHF. CDR3 DNA sequence: TGTGCCAGTAGAACCGGGACAGGCATCAATCAGCCCCAGCATTTT.

The chain carries TRBV30 and TRBJ1-6; TRBD1 matches 8 bases. V lost 1 base and J lost 7; bases outside the gene matches: 0. This CDR3 has 13 residues. Germline V lookup: CDR1 GTSNPN, CDR2 SVGIG (reference sequence). The CDR3 nucleotides read TGTGCCTGGAGTGGGACAGGGAATTCACCCCTCCACTTT. It encodes CAWSGTGNSPLHF. Based on the CDR3 plus reference TRBV30 and TRBJ1-6, the full variable domain is SQTIHQWPATLVQPVGSPLSLECTVEGTSNPNLYWYRQAAGRGLQLLFYSVGIGQISSEVPQNLSASRPQDRQFILSSKKLLLSDSGFYLCAWSGTGNSPLHFGNGTRLTVT.

The chain joins TRBV24-1 to TRBJ2-3; D gene ambiguous. Germline CDR1 is KGHDR and CDR2 is SFDVKD. This CDR3 has 14 amino acids. Trimming left V 4 bases short and J 1 base short, with 8 bases between. CDR3 protein: CATSDWRGTDTQYF. The CDR3 DNA is TGTGCCACCAGTGACTGGAGAGGCACAGATACGCAGTATTTT.

The chain carries TRBV6-5 and TRBJ2-7; D uncertain. The germline V and J ends were trimmed by 0 bases and 2 bases, with 11 bases remaining between them. Germline values: CDR1 MNHEY, CDR2 SVGAGI. CDR3 length equals 15 residues. The CDR3 here is CASSYSRSSAYEQYF. The CDR3 nucleotides read TGTGCCAGCAGTTACTCGAGATCCTCGGCCTACGAGCAGTACTTC.

V is TRBV13 and J is TRBJ1-2, with D possibly being TRBD1 (6 bases). V was cut by 5 bases and J by 2 bases, with 9 bases left in between. Germline V gene sequence: CDR1 PRHDT, CDR2 FYEKMQ (reference sequence). This CDR3 has 13 residues. CDR3 in amino acids: CASSGGANYGYTF. The CDR3 region has the DNA TGTGCCAGCAGCGGGGGGGCAAACTATGGCTACACCTTC.

The genes are TRBV12-3 or TRBV12-4 and TRBJ1-1; TRBD1 is a possible D gene (6 bases). The CDR3 contains 12 residues. V was pared by 6 bases and J by 7 bases, with 12 bases between. The CDR3 nucleotides are TGTGCCAGCAGGAACCGGGACAATGAAGCTTTCTTT. Its protein product is CASRNRDNEAFF.

This CDR3 reads CATSDQKPTSGTPGWTQYF. In nucleotides, the CDR3 is TGTGCCACCAGTGACCAGAAGCCGACTAGCGGCACCCCGGGGTGGACCCAGTACTTC. The V and J genes are TRBV24-1 and TRBJ2-5; 9 bases fit TRBD2. Germline CDR1 is KGHDR and CDR2 is SFDVKD. J was trimmed by 7 bases and V by 4 bases; bases with no gene match: 21. The CDR3 covers 19 residues.

This chain uses TRBV6-5 with TRBJ1-2; TRBD1 matches 7 bases. The CDR3 spans 14 residues. The germline gives CDR1 MNHEY, CDR2 SVGAGI. V lost 4 bases, J lost 4 bases, and 6 bases stayed unmatched. The CDR3 spells CASSSDRAPYGYTF. CDR3 nucleotide sequence: TGTGCCAGCAGTTCCGACAGGGCACCCTATGGCTACACCTTC.

The chain recombines TRBV6-6 with TRBJ1-5, with TRBD1 as a possible D gene (6 bases). The V end lost 7 bases, the J end lost 4 bases, and 11 bases lay between the germline ends. The CDR3 has 13 residues. The germline gives CDR1 MNHNY, CDR2 SVGAGI (reference sequence). Written as DNA, the CDR3 is TGTGCCAGCATACAGGGAAAAAATCAGCCCCAGCATTTT. This gives the protein CASIQGKNQPQHF.